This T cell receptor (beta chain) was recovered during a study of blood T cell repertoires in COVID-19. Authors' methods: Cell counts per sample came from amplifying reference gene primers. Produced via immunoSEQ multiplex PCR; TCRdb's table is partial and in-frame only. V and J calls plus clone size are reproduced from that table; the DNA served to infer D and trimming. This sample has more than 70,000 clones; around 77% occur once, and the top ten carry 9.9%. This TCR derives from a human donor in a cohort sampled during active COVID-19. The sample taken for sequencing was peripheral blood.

DNA of the CDR3: TGCGCCAGCAGCCAGGCCGTGGTAGCGGGGGCTAAAGAGACCCAGTACTTC. It specifies CASSQAVVAGAKETQYF. J is TRBJ2-5 and V is TRBV4-1; 9 bases are a match to TRBD2. Germline CDR1 MGHRA, CDR2 YSYEKL. Germline trimming cut 3 bases from V and 3 bases from J; bases unmatched to any gene: 11. The CDR3 is 17 residues long.